Listed below are T cell receptor beta chains from one sample, sequenced in a study of cytomegalovirus exposure and HLA in healthy donors. Profiled with immunoSEQ multiplex PCR; TCRdb holds only in-frame clones, not every one. The repertoire holds about 230,000 clones, with about three quarters as singletons. Material: PBMCs. These receptor sequences come from a boy aged 10-17 years in good health and CMV-seronegative. CDR3s include the opening cysteine and the closing phenylalanine or tryptophan. The order of the fields is D gene, J gene, CDR3 length, clone size, V gene, CDR3 DNA, CDR3 protein. D genes are given only for firm matches. Clone size appears in some rows only: once, few, many, or a class for an expanded clone.

TRBD2	TRBJ2-3	18	NA	TRBV7-8	TGTGCCAGCAGCCCCTCGGGGGGAGCGGGGGGGCACACAGATACGCAGTATTTT	CASSPSGGAGGHTDTQYF
TRBD2	TRBJ2-1	15	few	TRBV2	TGTGCCAGCAGGGGGGGCGGGGGGTTTTACAATGAGCAGTTCTTC	CASRGGGGFYNEQFF
NA	TRBJ1-1	14	NA	TRBV15	TGTGCCACCAGCGCTCGTCAAGGCGGCACTGAAGCTTTCTTT	CATSARQGGTEAFF
TRBD1	TRBJ1-1	15	NA	TRBV19	TGTGCCAGTAGTTCCCGCCCAGGGGGCGGAACTGAAGCTTTCTTT	CASSSRPGGGTEAFF
NA	TRBJ1-2	13	NA	TRBV9	TGTGCCAGCAGCGCCAAGCCGTACTATGGCTACACCTTC	CASSAKPYYGYTF
TRBD1	TRBJ1-2	13	NA	TRBV2	TGTGCCAGCAGAGGACAGGGATCCTATGGCTACACCTTC	CASRGQGSYGYTF
TRBD2	TRBJ2-7	17	NA	TRBV4-1	TGCGCCAGCAGCTACTATGGGACTAGCGGGAGTTCCTACGAGCAGTACTTC	CASSYYGTSGSSYEQYF
NA	TRBJ1-5	15	NA	TRBV5-6	TGTGCCAGCAGCTCTGGACAAGGGTACAATCAGCCCCAGCATTTT	CASSSGQGYNQPQHF
NA	TRBJ2-1	14	NA	TRBV30	TGTGCCTGGAGCGGTGGGGGGGGCTTGAATGAGCAGTTCTTC	CAWSGGGGLNEQFF
TRBD2	TRBJ2-1	15	NA	TRBV5-1	TGCGCCAGCAGCTTGATTGCGGGAGGTCCCAGTGAGCAGTTCTTC	CASSLIAGGPSEQFF
TRBD2	TRBJ2-2	16	NA	TRBV7-2	TGTGCCAGCAGCCCCTGGCCTAGCGGGCAGACCGGGGAGCTGTTTTTT	CASSPWPSGQTGELFF
NA	TRBJ2-7	14	NA	TRBV6-1	TGTGCCAGCAGTGAAGGAGGGGGGGCCTACGAGCAGTACTTC	CASSEGGGAYEQYF
NA	TRBJ1-1	11	few	TRBV25-1	TGTGCCAGTTCGAGGGACACTGAAGCTTTCTTT	CASSRDTEAFF
NA	TRBJ2-3	11	NA	TRBV6-1	TGTTGTCTATTGGGCACAGATACGCAGTATTTT	CCLLGTDTQYF
TRBD1	TRBJ1-3	17	NA	TRBV30	TGTGCCTGGAGTGTGGGTTCCGGGACAGGATTTTGGAACACCATATATTTT	CAWSVGSGTGFWNTIYF
TRBD2	TRBJ2-7	16	NA	TRBV5-1	TGCGCCAGCAGCGGCGGACTAGCGGGAGGGATCTACGAGCAGTACTTC	CASSGGLAGGIYEQYF
NA	TRBJ1-2	14	once	TRBV27	TGTGCCAGCACCCGAATAGGGGGGGATGATGGCTACACCTTC	CASTRIGGDDGYTF
NA	TRBJ2-3	15	NA	TRBV7-9	TGTGCCAGCAGCAGAAGGACAGTTAGCACAGATACGCAGTATTTT	CASSRRTVSTDTQYF